This TCR beta chain was recorded in a study of cytomegalovirus exposure and HLA in healthy donors. The study, taken as a whole, reports: Reportedly, diagnosis of cytomegalovirus status by the classifier showed high specificity and sensitivity. Generally TCR sequences proved uncommon, though certain public TCRs appeared in numerous donors. The study designated 150 or so TCR beta chains cytomegalovirus-associated.

This clone was observed a single time. Its antigen is currently unknown. The donors were members of the validation cohort, which comprised 120 subjects and was separate from the first cohort of 666 subjects. TCRdb's copy holds only in-frame clones and misses some; the assay was immunoSEQ multiplex PCR. Of roughly 100,000 clones in the sample, roughly nine tenths are singletons; the top ten hold around 1.7%. The sample comprised PBMCs. The origin of this receptor is a woman aged 18-30 years in good health and CMV-seropositive.

CDR3: CASSLSGNTEAFF. The CDR3 coding sequence is TGTGCCAGCAGCCTTAGTGGTAACACTGAAGCTTTCTTT. This chain joins TRBV11-2 and TRBJ1-1; D not certain. The V end was cut by 5 bases, the J end by 2 bases, with 9 bases between. The CDR3 is 13 amino acids. Germline V CDR1 and CDR2: SGHAT, FQNNGV.